The 28 T cell receptor beta chains in this list originate from one sample, sequenced in a study of PD-1 blockade in classical Hodgkin lymphoma. Time point defined: newly diagnosed, previously untreated cHL patient sample. Generated by immunoSEQ multiplex PCR, the TCRdb table keeps only in-frame clones and is missing some. The data show fewer than 20,000 clones, about 93% seen once. Input material: peripheral blood mononuclear cells (PBMCs). These receptor sequences come from a human donor with classical Hodgkin lymphoma.

J is TRBJ2-2 and V is TRBV6-5; D is perhaps TRBD1 or TRBD2 (6 bases each). Per the germline V gene, CDR1 is MNHEY and CDR2 is SVGAGI. The CDR3 spans 13 residues. V dropped 10 bases and J dropped 9 bases, with 18 bases sitting between them. CDR3 in DNA: TGTGCCACCAGCCAGGGGAGGTTCAGGGAGCTGTTTTTT. Translating gives CATSQGRFRELFF.

This clone was counted a single time. The rearrangement uses TRBV5-1 and TRBJ1-4; a weak D match, TRBD1 (6 bases). Trimming stripped 4 bases from V and 0 bases from J, with 10 bases between. This CDR3 is built from 15 residues. Germline V CDR1 and CDR2: SGHRS, YFSETQ. CDR3 residues: CASSRQASTNEKLFF. The CDR3 DNA is TGCGCCAGCAGCAGACAGGCCTCAACTAATGAAAAACTGTTTTTT.

The rearrangement uses TRBV6-5 and TRBJ1-2, with 8 nucleotides matching TRBD1. The CDR3 sequence is 13 residues long. Unmatched junction bases numbered 7, after V lost 5 bases and J lost 8 bases. The germline V gene has CDR1 MNHEY and CDR2 SVGAGI. The CDR3 sequence: CASSPTGGGGYTF. The CDR3 DNA follows: TGTGCCAGCAGTCCAACAGGGGGAGGAGGCTACACCTTC.

The chain couples TRBV2 to TRBJ2-1, with 7 nucleotides matching TRBD2. Germline V gene sequence: CDR1 SNHLY, CDR2 FYNNEI. V shed 5 bases, J shed 4 bases, and the junction held 5 bases outside the gene matches. The CDR3 contains 14 residues. The CDR3 coding sequence is TGTGCCAGCAGTCAGGTAGCGGGTTACAATGAGCAGTTCTTC. Translating gives CASSQVAGYNEQFF.

This clone was observed a few times. This chain uses TRBV6-4 with TRBJ1-5; no definite D call. The germline CDR1 and CDR2 sequences are MRHNA and SNTAGT. CDR3 length equals 13 residues. Trimming left V 4 bases short and J 0 bases short, with 4 bases between. The CDR3 nucleotides read TGTGCCAGCAGTGCAAATAGCAATCAGCCCCAGCATTTT. Protein: CASSANSNQPQHF.

This chain links TRBV2 with TRBJ2-6, with 13 bases that match TRBD2. CDR1 and CDR2 (germline): SNHLY, FYNNEI. CDR3 length: 18 amino acids. V was pared by 6 bases and J by 3 bases, with 8 bases of the junction left unmatched. The CDR3 nucleotides are TGTGCCAGCAGACTAGCGGGAGGGCCCTCCATTGGGGCCAACGTCCTGACTTTC. Translated, it gives CASRLAGGPSIGANVLTF.

The count of this clone is one. The chain is built from TRBV12-5 and TRBJ2-1; D uncertain. The ends were cut back, 5 bases at V and 8 bases at J, with 13 bases in the middle. The CDR3 runs 13 residues. Germline V gene data show CDR1 as LGHNT and CDR2 as FRNRAP. The CDR3 DNA reads as TGTGCTAGTGGTCCCTTCCTTCGAGATGAGCAGTTCTTC. This encodes CASGPFLRDEQFF.

With respect to this clone: One end of the junction is discordant with germline, which a read error may explain. This chain's CDR3 is CASRLDSSGANVLTF. In nucleotides, the CDR3 is TGCGCCAGCAGATTGGACAGCTCTGGGGCCAACGTCCTGACTTTC. This sequence joins TRBV5-1 and TRBJ2-6; TRBD1 might be the D (6 bases). The CDR3 contains 15 residues. Per the germline V gene, CDR1 is SGHRS and CDR2 is YFSETQ.

The chain employs TRBV27 and TRBJ2-3, with D possibly matching TRBD1 (6 bases). The CDR3 runs to 13 residues. Germline-derived CDR1 and CDR2 are MNHEY and SMNVEV (reference sequence). Trimming took off 7 bases at V and 2 bases at J, with 10 bases between the two ends. The CDR3 sequence: CASNRDPTDTQYF. The CDR3 DNA reads TGTGCCAGCAACAGGGACCCCACAGATACGCAGTATTTT.

V is TRBV29-1 and J is TRBJ2-2; possible D gene TRBD2, 6 bases. Trimming pared 4 bases from V and 3 bases from J, leaving 12 bases between. CDR1 and CDR2 from the germline V gene are SQVTM and ANQGSEA. The CDR3 has 14 residues. This CDR3 is CSVGMGLYTGELFF. The CDR3 DNA is TGCAGCGTTGGAATGGGACTTTACACCGGGGAGCTGTTTTTT.

J is TRBJ2-7 and V is TRBV7-9; perhaps TRBD2 as D (5 bases). Per the germline V gene, CDR1 is SEHNR and CDR2 is FQNEAQ (reference sequence). Trimming shortened V by 3 bases and J by 6 bases, and 9 bases separated the two germline ends. The CDR3 consists of 12 residues. The CDR3 reads CASSLSEGEQYF. CDR3 DNA: TGTGCCAGCAGCTTGTCAGAGGGCGAGCAGTACTTC.

This chain joins TRBV5-1 and TRBJ2-2; D is possibly TRBD2 (5 bases). The length of the CDR3 is 14 residues. The V gene's germline CDR1 is SGHRS and CDR2 YFSETQ. Trimming left V 0 bases short and J 4 bases short, with 7 bases between. The CDR3 region is CASSLGRFTGELFF. In DNA, the CDR3 is TGCGCCAGCAGCTTGGGGAGGTTCACCGGGGAGCTGTTTTTT.

V and J are TRBV7-6 and TRBJ2-5; TRBD2 matches 15 bases. Looked up from germline, CDR1 is SGHVS and CDR2 is FNYEAQ. V trimming: 2 bases; J trimming: 5 bases; junction bases outside the gene matches: 9. This CDR3 region has 18 residues. The CDR3 sequence is CASSLHWTSGRARETQYF. CDR3 DNA sequence: TGTGCCAGCAGCTTACACTGGACTAGCGGGAGGGCACGGGAGACCCAGTACTTC.

The rearrangement uses TRBV28 and TRBJ1-3; D is uncertain. V was trimmed by 5 bases and J by 0 bases, leaving 2 bases between them. The CDR3 sequence is 12 residues long. CDR1 is MDHEN, CDR2 SYDVKM, per germline. The DNA for the CDR3 is TGTGCCAGCAGTGGCTCTGGAAACACCATATATTTT. It is translated as CASSGSGNTIYF.

The rearrangement uses TRBV5-1 and TRBJ2-7; TRBD2 matches at 13 bases. Trimming took 0 bases from V and 7 from J; bases not matched to a gene: 7. This CDR3 is 16 amino acids long. Germline lookup yields CDR1 SGHRS and CDR2 YFSETQ. Written as DNA, the CDR3 is TGCGCCAGCAGCTTGGCCGATGGACTAGCGGGAGAAGAGCAGTACTTC. Its translation is CASSLADGLAGEEQYF.

The chain links TRBV6-5 to TRBJ1-1; D is uncertain. Deletions cut 10 bases from V and 3 bases from J, with 12 bases between. Germline CDR1 reads MNHEY; CDR2 reads SVGAGI. CDR3 length: 12 residues. CDR3 protein: CATNPGDTEAFF. CDR3 DNA sequence: TGTGCCACTAACCCTGGGGACACTGAAGCTTTCTTT.

This clone has a single count. The genes are TRBV15 and TRBJ2-2, with D unresolved. This CDR3 spans 13 amino acids. The V and J ends lost 4 bases and 3 bases respectively, with 6 bases between them. Germline loops: CDR1 LNHNV, CDR2 YYDKDF (reference sequence). In DNA form, the CDR3 reads TGTGCCACCAGCACCCGATACACCGGGGAGCTGTTTTTT. Translated: CATSTRYTGELFF.

This sequence joins TRBV5-5 and TRBJ1-5; D is ambiguous. The CDR3 is 13 residues long. CDR1 and CDR2 (germline): SGHKS, YYEKEE (reference sequence). V lost 2 bases, J lost 3 bases, and 6 bases lay in between. Here the CDR3 reads CASSFWFNQPQHF. Written as DNA, the CDR3 is TGTGCCAGCAGCTTCTGGTTCAATCAGCCCCAGCATTTT.

The chain joins TRBV5-4 to TRBJ1-4; 8 bases are a match to TRBD1. CDR3 length: 14 amino acids. Germline CDR1 and CDR2: SGHNT and YYREEE (reference sequence). The trim removed 5 bases at V and 5 bases at J, leaving 5 bases unmatched. The CDR3 sequence: CASSSGTGNEKLFF. The CDR3 coding sequence is TGTGCCAGCAGTTCCGGGACAGGCAATGAAAAACTGTTTTTT.

This clone was detected only once. CDR3 loop: CAWSAAAGLAQPQHF. As DNA, the CDR3 is TGTGCCTGGAGTGCAGCGGCAGGGCTAGCTCAGCCCCAGCATTTT. The chain has TRBV30 and TRBJ1-5; tentative D call: TRBD1 (5 bases). Looked up from germline, CDR1 is GTSNPN and CDR2 is SVGIG (reference sequence). V was clipped by 1 base and J by 6 bases, with 16 bases between them. This CDR3 has 15 amino acids.

This clone was seen once. The rearrangement uses TRBV6-4 and TRBJ2-3; 9 bases align to TRBD2. In germline, CDR1 is MRHNA, CDR2 SNTAGT. With V trimmed by 3 bases and J by 4 bases, 5 bases remained unmatched. The CDR3 is made up of 15 amino acids. The CDR3 region has the DNA TGTGCCAGCAGTGAATTAGCGGGAGCAGCAGATACGCAGTATTTT. Translated, it gives CASSELAGAADTQYF.

V usage is TRBV9 and J usage is TRBJ2-3; no clear D gene. The CDR3 has 15 residues. The germline V and J ends were trimmed by 3 bases and 3 bases, with 14 bases remaining between them. The germline CDR1 and CDR2 sequences are SGDLS and YYNGEE. The CDR3 DNA is TGTGCCAGCAGCGGGCCACCCCTACTTACAGATACGCAGTATTTT. Amino acids: CASSGPPLLTDTQYF.

The chain is built from TRBV5-6 and TRBJ2-7; 7 positions match TRBD1. CDR3 length: 15 residues. V shed 5 bases and J 9 bases; nucleotides not matched to a gene: 17. Germline V CDR1 and CDR2: SGHDT, YYEEEE. The CDR3 reads CASRETGTDYEWQYF. The CDR3 DNA is TGTGCCAGCAGGGAAACCGGGACAGATTACGAGTGGCAGTACTTC.

The genes are TRBV30 and TRBJ1-1; no clear D gene. The CDR3 is 11 amino acids. CDR1 is GTSNPN, CDR2 SVGIG, per germline (reference sequence). The V and J ends lost 8 bases and 8 bases respectively, with 15 bases between them. CDR3 nucleotides: TGTGCCGGCCGCTACCTCTTCGAAGCTTTCTTT. Its protein product is CAGRYLFEAFF.

This clone was detected only once. CDR3 bases: TGTGCCAGCAGCGTAGACGGGGGCGGCTCCTACGAGCAGTACTTC. It encodes CASSVDGGGSYEQYF. V gene TRBV9 combines with J gene TRBJ2-7; D might be TRBD1 or TRBD2, each matching 6 bases. The germline V gene has CDR1 SGDLS and CDR2 YYNGEE. The V and J ends lost 0 bases and 0 bases respectively, with 10 bases between them. This CDR3 comprises 15 residues.

The V call is TRBV6-1, the J call TRBJ1-5, with D unclear. The CDR3 runs 14 residues. With 1 base removed from V and 0 bases from J, the gap between germline ends came to 4 bases. Germline CDR1 MNHNS, CDR2 SASEGT. This CDR3 reads CASSEGYSNQPQHF. The CDR3 coding sequence is TGTGCCAGCAGTGAAGGGTATAGCAATCAGCCCCAGCATTTT.

This rearrangement joins TRBV10-3 to TRBJ2-7, with TRBD2 identical over 12 bases. J gave up 6 bases and V 2 bases, and 11 bases lay outside the gene matches. The CDR3 has 17 residues. The germline gives CDR1 ENHRY, CDR2 SYGVKD. CDR3 sequence: CAISEPKGLAGPAEQYF. CDR3 in DNA: TGTGCCATCAGTGAGCCGAAAGGACTAGCGGGGCCCGCCGAGCAGTACTTC.

The J gene is TRBJ2-2, the V gene TRBV11-2; D is unclear. The CDR3 consists of 16 residues. The germline gives CDR1 SGHAT, CDR2 FQNNGV. V was cut by 6 bases and J by 5 bases, with 19 bases left in between. CDR3 in DNA: TGTGCCAGCAGTCCGACTGGGCTAGAATTGACCGGGGAGCTGTTTTTT. This codes for CASSPTGLELTGELFF.